The source of this TCR beta chain is a study of regulatory T cells in long-lasting Graves disease. V trimming: 6 bases; J trimming: 4 bases; junction bases outside the gene matches: 6. This CDR3 region has 15 residues. The germline gives CDR1 SGHRS, CDR2 YFSETQ. This clonotype was seen ten or more times. Arm-PCR of CDR3 regions and iRepertoire HTBI primers were used to build TCR beta libraries. TCRdb re-derived calls from the multiplex PCR reads in MiXCR, one entry per CDR3 protein. The sample holds about 470,000 distinct CDR3 sequences, more than 20% seen once. Time point: persistent/refractory GD, antithyroid drugs over 5 years with positive TRAb. PBMCs provided the RNA from which the TCR library was made.

The sample here was peripheral blood mononuclear cells (PBMCs), taken when the disease was refractory, from a patient treated with antithyroid drugs. The TCR comes from a female donor with Graves disease. The chain links TRBV5-1 to TRBJ2-6, with TRBD1 matching 8 bases. The CDR3 coding sequence is TGCGCCAGCACCCGGACAGGGCCAGGGGCCAACGTCCTGACTTTC. Translation: CASTRTGPGANVLTF.